The text below deals with one TCR beta chain. The germline gives CDR1 SGHDN, CDR2 FVKESK. The CDR3 length is 15 residues. The V end lost 4 bases, the J end lost 9 bases, and 19 bases lay between the germline ends. TCRdb's copy holds only in-frame clones and misses some; the assay was immunoSEQ multiplex PCR. The sample yields approximately 98,000 clones, roughly 86% seen once. The data were taken from a study of T cell responses to AZD1222 COVID-19 vaccine. At the level of the study: Investigators merged groups given second doses at roughly 4 or roughly 12 weeks.

This sequence was found in an adult in good health. V and J are TRBV14 and TRBJ1-3; D is perhaps TRBD1 (5 bases). The starting material was peripheral blood, obtained on day 0 of AZD1222 vaccination. The CDR3 here is CASSPRNQGRGTIYF. The CDR3 DNA sequence: TGTGCCAGCAGCCCGCGGAATCAGGGACGTGGCACCATATATTTT.